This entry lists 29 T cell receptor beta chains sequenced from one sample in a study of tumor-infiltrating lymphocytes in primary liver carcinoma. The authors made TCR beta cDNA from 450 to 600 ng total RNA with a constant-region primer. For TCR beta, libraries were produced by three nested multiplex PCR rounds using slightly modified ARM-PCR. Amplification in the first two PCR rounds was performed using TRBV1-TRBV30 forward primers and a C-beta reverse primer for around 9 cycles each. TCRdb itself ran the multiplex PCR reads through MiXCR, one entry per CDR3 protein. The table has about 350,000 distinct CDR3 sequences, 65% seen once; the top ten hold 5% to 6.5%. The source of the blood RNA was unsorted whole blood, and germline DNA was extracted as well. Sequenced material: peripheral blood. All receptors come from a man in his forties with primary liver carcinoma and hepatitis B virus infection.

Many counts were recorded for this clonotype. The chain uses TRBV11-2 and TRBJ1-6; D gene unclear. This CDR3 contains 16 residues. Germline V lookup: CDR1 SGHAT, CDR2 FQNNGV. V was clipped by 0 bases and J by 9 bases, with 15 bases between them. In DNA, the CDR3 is TGTGCCAGCAGCTTAGATGTAGACCCCAGGACTTCACCCCTCCACTTT. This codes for CASSLDVDPRTSPLHF.

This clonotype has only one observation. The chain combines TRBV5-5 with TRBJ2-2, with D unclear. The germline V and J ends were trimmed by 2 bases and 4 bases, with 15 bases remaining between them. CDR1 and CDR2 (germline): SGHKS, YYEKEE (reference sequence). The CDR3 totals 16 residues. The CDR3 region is CASSFLRTASTGELFF. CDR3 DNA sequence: TGTGCCAGCAGCTTCTTACGGACCGCCTCCACCGGGGAGCTGTTTTTT.

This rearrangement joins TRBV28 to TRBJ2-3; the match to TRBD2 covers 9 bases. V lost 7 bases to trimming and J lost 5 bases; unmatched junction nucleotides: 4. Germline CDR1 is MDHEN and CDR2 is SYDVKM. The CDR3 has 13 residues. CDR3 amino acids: CASTGLAKDTQYF. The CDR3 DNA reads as TGTGCCAGCACCGGACTAGCGAAAGATACGCAGTATTTT.

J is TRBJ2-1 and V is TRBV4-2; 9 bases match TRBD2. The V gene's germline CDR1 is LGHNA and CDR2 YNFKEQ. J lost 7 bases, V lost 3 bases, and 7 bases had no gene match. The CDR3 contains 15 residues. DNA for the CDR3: TGTGCCAGCAGCCATGATGGGACTAGCAGAAATGAGCAGTTCTTC. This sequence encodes CASSHDGTSRNEQFF.

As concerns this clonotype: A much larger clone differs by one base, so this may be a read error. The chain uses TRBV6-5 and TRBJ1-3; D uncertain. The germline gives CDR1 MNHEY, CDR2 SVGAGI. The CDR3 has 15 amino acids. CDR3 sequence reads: CASRYARAAGNTIYF. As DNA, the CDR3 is TGTGCCAGCCGTTACGCGCGGGCAGCTGGAAACACCATATATTTT.

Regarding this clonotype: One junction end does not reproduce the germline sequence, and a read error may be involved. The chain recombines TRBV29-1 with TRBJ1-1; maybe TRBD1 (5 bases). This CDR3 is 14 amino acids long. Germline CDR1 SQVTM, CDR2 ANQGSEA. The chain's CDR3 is CSILGLSMNTEASF. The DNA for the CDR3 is TGCAGCATCCTGGGGCTCTCAATGAACACTGAAGCTTCCTTT.

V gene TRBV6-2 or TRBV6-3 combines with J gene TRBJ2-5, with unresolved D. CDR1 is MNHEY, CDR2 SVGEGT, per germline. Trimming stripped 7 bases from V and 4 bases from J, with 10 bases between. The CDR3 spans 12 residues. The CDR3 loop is CASNSQGETQYF. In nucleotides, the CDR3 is TGTGCCAGCAATTCGCAAGGAGAGACCCAGTACTTC.

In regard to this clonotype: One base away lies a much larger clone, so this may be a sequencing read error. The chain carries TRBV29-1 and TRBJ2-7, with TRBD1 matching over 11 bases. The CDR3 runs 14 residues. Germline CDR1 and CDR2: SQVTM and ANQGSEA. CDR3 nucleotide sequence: TGCAGCGTTGAGGGGACAGGGGGTCGGGACGAGCGGTACTTC. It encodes CSVEGTGGRDERYF.

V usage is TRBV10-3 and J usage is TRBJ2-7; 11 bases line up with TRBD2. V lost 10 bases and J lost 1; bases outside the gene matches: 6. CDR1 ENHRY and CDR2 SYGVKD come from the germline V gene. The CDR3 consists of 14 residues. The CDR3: CATKGLAESYEQYF. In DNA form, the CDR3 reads TGTGCCACGAAGGGACTAGCGGAATCCTACGAGCAGTACTTC.

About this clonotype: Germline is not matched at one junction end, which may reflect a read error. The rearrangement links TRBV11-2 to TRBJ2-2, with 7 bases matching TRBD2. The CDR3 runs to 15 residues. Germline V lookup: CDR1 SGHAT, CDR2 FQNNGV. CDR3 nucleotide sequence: TGTGCTAGCAGTCCCAGTCGGGAGGTAACCGGGGAGCTGTTTTTT. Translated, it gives CASSPSREVTGELFF.

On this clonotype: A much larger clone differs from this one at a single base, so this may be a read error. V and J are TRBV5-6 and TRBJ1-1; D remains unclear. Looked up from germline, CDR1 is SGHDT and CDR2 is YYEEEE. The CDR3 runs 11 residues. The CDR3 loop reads CAGSLSGRAFF. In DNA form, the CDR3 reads TGTGCCGGCAGCTTGAGCGGGCGGGCTTTCTTT.

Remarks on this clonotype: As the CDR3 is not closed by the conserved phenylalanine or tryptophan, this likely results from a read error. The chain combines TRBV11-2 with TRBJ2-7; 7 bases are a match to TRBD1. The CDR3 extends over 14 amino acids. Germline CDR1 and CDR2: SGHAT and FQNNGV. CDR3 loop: CPSSRLGQLSEQYL. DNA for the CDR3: TGTCCCAGCAGTAGGCTGGGACAGCTGAGCGAGCAGTACTTG.

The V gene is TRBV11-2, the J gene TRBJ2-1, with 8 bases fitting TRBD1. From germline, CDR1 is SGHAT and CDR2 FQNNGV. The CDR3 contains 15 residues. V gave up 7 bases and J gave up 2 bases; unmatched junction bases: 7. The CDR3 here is CASKLTGAAYNEQFF. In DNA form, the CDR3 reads TGTGCCAGCAAATTGACAGGGGCAGCCTACAATGAGCAGTTCTTC.

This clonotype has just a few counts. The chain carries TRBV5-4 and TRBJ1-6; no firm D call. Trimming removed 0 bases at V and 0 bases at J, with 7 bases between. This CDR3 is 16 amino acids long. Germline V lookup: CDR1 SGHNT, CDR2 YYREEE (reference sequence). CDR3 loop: CASSLDTRSYNSPLHF. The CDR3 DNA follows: TGTGCCAGCAGCTTGGACACTCGCTCCTATAATTCACCCCTCCACTTT.

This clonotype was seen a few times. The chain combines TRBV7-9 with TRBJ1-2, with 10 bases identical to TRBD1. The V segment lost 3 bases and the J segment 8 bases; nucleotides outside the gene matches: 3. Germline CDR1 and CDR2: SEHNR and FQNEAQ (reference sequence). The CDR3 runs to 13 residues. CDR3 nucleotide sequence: TGTGCCAGCAGCTTGGGGACAGGGGTCGGCTACACCTTC. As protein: CASSLGTGVGYTF. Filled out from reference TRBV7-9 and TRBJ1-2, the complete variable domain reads DTGVSQNPRHKITKRGQNVTFRCDPISEHNRLYWYRQTLGQGPEFLTYFQNEAQLEKSRLLSDRFSAERPKGSFSTLEIQRTEQGDSAMYLCASSLGTGVGYTFGSGTRLTVV.

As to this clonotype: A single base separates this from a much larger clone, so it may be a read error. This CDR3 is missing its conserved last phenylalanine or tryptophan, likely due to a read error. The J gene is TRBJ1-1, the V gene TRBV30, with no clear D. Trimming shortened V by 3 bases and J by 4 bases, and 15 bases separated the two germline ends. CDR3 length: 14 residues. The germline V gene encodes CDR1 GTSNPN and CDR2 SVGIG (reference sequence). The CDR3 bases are TGTGCCTGGAGCTCGCGAGTCCGGGGCACTGAAGCTTTCTCT. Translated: CAWSSRVRGTEAFS.

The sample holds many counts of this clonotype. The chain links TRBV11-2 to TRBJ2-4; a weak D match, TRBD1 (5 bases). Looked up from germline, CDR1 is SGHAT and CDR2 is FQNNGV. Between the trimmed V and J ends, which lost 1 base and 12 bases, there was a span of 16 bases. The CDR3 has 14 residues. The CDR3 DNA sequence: TGTGCCAGCAGCTTAGGGGGCAACCGCAAGGGTCAGTACTTC. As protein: CASSLGGNRKGQYF.

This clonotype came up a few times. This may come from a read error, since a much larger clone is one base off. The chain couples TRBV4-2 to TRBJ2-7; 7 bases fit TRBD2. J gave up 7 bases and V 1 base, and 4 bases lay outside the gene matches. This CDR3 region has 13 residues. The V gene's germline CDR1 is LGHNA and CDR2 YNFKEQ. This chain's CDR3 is CASSQVHGGEQYF. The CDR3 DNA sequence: TGTGCCAGCAGCCAAGTGCACGGGGGGGAGCAGTACTTC.

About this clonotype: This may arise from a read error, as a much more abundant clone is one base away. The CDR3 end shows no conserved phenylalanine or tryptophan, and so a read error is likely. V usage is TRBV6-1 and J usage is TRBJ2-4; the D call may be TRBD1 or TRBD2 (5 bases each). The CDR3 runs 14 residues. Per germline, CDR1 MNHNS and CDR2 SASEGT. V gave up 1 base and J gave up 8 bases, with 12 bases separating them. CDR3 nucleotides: TGTGCCAGCAGTGAAGTGGCAGGGAGAGACATTCAGTACCTC. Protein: CASSEVAGRDIQYL.

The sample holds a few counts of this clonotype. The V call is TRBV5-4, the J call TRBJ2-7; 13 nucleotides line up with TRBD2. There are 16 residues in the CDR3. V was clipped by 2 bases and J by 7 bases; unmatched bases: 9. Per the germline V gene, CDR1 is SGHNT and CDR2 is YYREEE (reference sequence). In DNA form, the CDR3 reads TGTGCCAGCAGCTTAGGACTAGCGGGAGACGTTCAGGAGCAGTACTTC. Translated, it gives CASSLGLAGDVQEQYF.

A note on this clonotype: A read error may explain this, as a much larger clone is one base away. The CDR3 loop is CTSSPDRDKTQYF. DNA for the CDR3: TGTACCAGCAGCCCGGACAGGGACAAGACCCAGTACTTC. The chain is built from TRBV5-4 and TRBJ2-5, with 8 bases lining up with TRBD1. Germline V gene sequence: CDR1 SGHNT, CDR2 YYREEE (reference sequence). This CDR3 has 13 residues.

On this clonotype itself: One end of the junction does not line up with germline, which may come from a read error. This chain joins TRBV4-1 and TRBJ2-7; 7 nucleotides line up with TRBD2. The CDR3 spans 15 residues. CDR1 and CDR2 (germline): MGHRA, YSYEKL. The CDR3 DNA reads TGCGCCAGCAGCGACGCGGGGGACTCAGACTACGAGCAGTATTTC. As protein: CASSDAGDSDYEQYF.

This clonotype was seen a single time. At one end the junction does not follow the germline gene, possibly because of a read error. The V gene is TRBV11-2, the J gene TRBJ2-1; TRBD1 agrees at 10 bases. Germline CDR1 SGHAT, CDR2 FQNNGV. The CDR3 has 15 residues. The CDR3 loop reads CTSSSRTGGYNEQFF. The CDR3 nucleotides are TGTACCAGCAGCTCAAGGACAGGGGGCTACAATGAGCAGTTCTTC.

The CDR3 region has the DNA TGTGCCAGCGGCCTAGTGGGAGAGACCCAGTACTTC. Its translation is CASGLVGETQYF. The chain uses TRBV11-2 and TRBJ2-5, with D unresolved. CDR3 size: 12 residues. Germline CDR1 reads SGHAT; CDR2 reads FQNNGV. V was trimmed by 8 bases and J by 4 bases, leaving 11 bases between them.

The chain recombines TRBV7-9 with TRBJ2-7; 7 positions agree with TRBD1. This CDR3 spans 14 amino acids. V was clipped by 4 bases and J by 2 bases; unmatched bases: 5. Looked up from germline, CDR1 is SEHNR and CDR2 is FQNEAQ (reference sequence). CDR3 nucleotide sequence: TGTGCCAGCAGCTCGGAGCAGGGGGCCTACGAGCAGTACTTC. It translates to CASSSEQGAYEQYF.

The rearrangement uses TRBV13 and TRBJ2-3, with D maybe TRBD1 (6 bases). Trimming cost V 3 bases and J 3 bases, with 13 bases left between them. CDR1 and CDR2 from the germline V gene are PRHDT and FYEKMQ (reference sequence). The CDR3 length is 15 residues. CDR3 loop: CASSFRGSSTDTQYF. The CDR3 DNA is TGTGCCAGCAGCTTTAGGGGGAGTTCGACAGATACGCAGTATTTT.

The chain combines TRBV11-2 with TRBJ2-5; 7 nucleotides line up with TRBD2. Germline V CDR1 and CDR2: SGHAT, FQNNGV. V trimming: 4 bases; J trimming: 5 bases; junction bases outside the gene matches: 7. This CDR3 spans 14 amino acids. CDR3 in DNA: TGTGCCAGCAGCTGGAGATTTAGCGGGGAGACCCAGTACTTC. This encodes CASSWRFSGETQYF.

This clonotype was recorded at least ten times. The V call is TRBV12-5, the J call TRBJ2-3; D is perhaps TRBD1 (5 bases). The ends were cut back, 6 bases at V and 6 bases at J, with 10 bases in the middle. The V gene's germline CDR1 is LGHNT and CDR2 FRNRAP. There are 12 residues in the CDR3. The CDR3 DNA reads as TGTGCTAGTGGACCCACAGGCGATACGCAGTATTTT. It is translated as CASGPTGDTQYF.

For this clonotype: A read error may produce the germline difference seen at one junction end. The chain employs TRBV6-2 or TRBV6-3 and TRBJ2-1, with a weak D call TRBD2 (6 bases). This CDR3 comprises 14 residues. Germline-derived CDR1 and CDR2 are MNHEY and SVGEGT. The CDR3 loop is CASSCSARHGGQFF. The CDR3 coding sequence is TGTGCCAGTAGTTGCTCGGCCAGACACGGGGGGCAGTTCTTC.